This T cell receptor (beta chain) was recorded in a study of vaccination and CD4 T cells after COVID-19. Treatment meaning: approximately nine-day PBMC culture with coronavirus spike peptide pools or control peptides (ViraFEST assay). V shed 5 bases and J shed 1 base, with 8 bases lying between them. The CDR3 is 13 residues long. The V gene's germline CDR1 is MDHEN and CDR2 SYDVKM. Oncomine TCR Beta short-read sequencing was applied to DNA from cultured CD4+ T cells. Using the QIAamp micro DNA kit, genomic DNA was extracted from the CD4+ T cells that had been cultured. One entry per CDR3 protein results from TCRdb running MiXCR on the PCR reads. Of about 21,000 distinct CDR3 sequences listed, over 35% are singletons. The table lists this clonotype with a few counts. Its antigen is as yet unknown.

The chain links TRBV28 to TRBJ1-1; D is unresolved. The sequencing here drew on CD4+ T cells from blood, cultured in vitro, taken before SARS-CoV-2 vaccination. This TCR derives from a human donor who received a COVID-19 vaccine. In DNA, the CDR3 is TGTGCCAGCAGTCGTCTGGGGAACACTGAAGCTTTCTTT. Translation: CASSRLGNTEAFF.